These 29 T cell receptor beta chains were all obtained from the same sample, sequenced in a study of blood T cells in healthy people across ages. The second PCR ran 7 to 11 cycles with a sample-barcoded 5' primer and J-beta primers. Each CDR3 protein gets one entry after TCRdb re-called the 5' RACE reads with MiXCR. This table holds 450,000 to 600,000 distinct CDR3 sequences, roughly a quarter found once. The same data also contributed to another study, on T cells of mothers and their children.

The specimen sequenced was blood. All receptors derive from a boy between 2 and 10 years old in good health.

The J gene is TRBJ2-5, the V gene TRBV4-2, with 8 bases fitting TRBD2. V was pared by 4 bases and J by 7 bases, with 8 bases of the junction left unmatched. CDR1 is LGHNA and CDR2 is YNFKEQ in the germline V gene. CDR3 length equals 14 residues. The DNA for the CDR3 is TGTGCCAGCAGCCCCTCGGGGGGGCAGGCGACCCAGTACTTC. It specifies CASSPSGGQATQYF.

V usage is TRBV14 and J usage is TRBJ2-1; 7 bases map to TRBD1. CDR1 is SGHDN and CDR2 is FVKESK in the germline V gene. This CDR3 comprises 15 residues. Trimming removed 2 bases from V and 5 bases from J; junction bases left unmatched: 6. As DNA, the CDR3 is TGTGCCAGCAGCCAACGGGACAGCGTGAACAATGAGCAGTTCTTC. It yields the protein CASSQRDSVNNEQFF.

This clonotype appeared a few times. The J gene is TRBJ2-7, the V gene TRBV6-6; tentatively, D is TRBD2 (6 bases). This CDR3 has 13 amino acids. From germline, CDR1 is MNHNY and CDR2 SVGAGI (reference sequence). Trimming removed 3 bases at V and 5 bases at J, with 11 bases between. The DNA for the CDR3 is TGTGCCAGCAGTTATCGTGGCGGGGACGAGCAGTACTTC. Residues: CASSYRGGDEQYF.

The V call is TRBV6-5, the J call TRBJ2-2; 7 nucleotides align to TRBD1. This CDR3 comprises 16 residues. Germline V gene sequence: CDR1 MNHEY, CDR2 SVGAGI. Trimming cost V 2 bases and J 8 bases; bases outside gene matches: 11. The CDR3 region is CASSYLIDRANGELFF. Written as DNA, the CDR3 is TGTGCCAGCAGTTACCTAATTGACAGGGCTAATGGGGAGCTGTTTTTT.

This clonotype was found a few times. V gene TRBV15 combines with J gene TRBJ1-1; 9 nucleotides line up with TRBD1. J was trimmed by 9 bases and V by 7 bases; bases with no gene match: 6. The CDR3 totals 12 residues. Germline values: CDR1 LNHNV, CDR2 YYDKDF (reference sequence). Here the CDR3 reads CATKGTGSQAFF. CDR3 sequence (DNA): TGTGCCACCAAGGGGACAGGGAGTCAAGCTTTCTTT.

The chain employs TRBV20-1 and TRBJ2-7; D not certain. The CDR3 sequence is 13 residues long. Germline-derived CDR1 and CDR2 are DFQATT and SNEGSKA (reference sequence). V gave up 4 bases and J gave up 2 bases, with 12 bases separating them. The CDR3: CSATGTRTYEQYF. In DNA form, the CDR3 reads TGCAGTGCTACGGGCACCCGGACCTACGAGCAGTACTTC.

This chain connects TRBV4-1 to TRBJ2-1; D ambiguous. Trimming cost V 4 bases and J 5 bases, with 9 bases left between them. This CDR3 comprises 13 residues. The germline gives CDR1 MGHRA, CDR2 YSYEKL. Written as DNA, the CDR3 is TGCGCCAGCAGCCGTGAGCACAACAATGAGCAGTTCTTC. It encodes CASSREHNNEQFF.

This chain connects TRBV19 to TRBJ1-1; no clear D. Per germline, CDR1 LNHDA and CDR2 SQIVND (reference sequence). The CDR3 contains 13 residues. V lost 3 bases to trimming and J lost 6 bases, with 11 bases between them. The CDR3 DNA reads as TGTGCCAGTAGTATGTCGGAATACGCTGAAGCTTTCTTT. Translation: CASSMSEYAEAFF.

This sequence joins TRBV6-5 and TRBJ2-3, with a possible D match to TRBD2 (5 bases). Germline values: CDR1 MNHEY, CDR2 SVGAGI. The CDR3 is 11 residues long. V lost 11 bases, J lost 9 bases, and 15 bases lay in between. The CDR3 is CARAGPGTQYF. In nucleotides, the CDR3 is TGTGCCCGAGCCGGGCCGGGGACGCAGTATTTT.

The table lists this clonotype with a few counts. This rearrangement joins TRBV5-1 to TRBJ2-1, with D tentatively TRBD2 (6 bases). Trimming removed 6 bases at V and 0 bases at J, with 19 bases between. Germline-derived CDR1 and CDR2 are SGHRS and YFSETQ. The CDR3 spans 17 residues. The CDR3 DNA sequence: TGCGCCAGCAAGCAGGCCGGGGACTCAAGCTCCTACAATGAGCAGTTCTTC. It specifies CASKQAGDSSSYNEQFF.

The sample holds many counts of this clonotype. This sequence joins TRBV20-1 and TRBJ2-2; D possibly corresponds to TRBD2 (5 bases). The V and J ends lost 0 bases and 5 bases respectively, with 13 bases between them. CDR3 length equals 15 residues. Germline-derived CDR1 and CDR2 are DFQATT and SNEGSKA (reference sequence). Here the CDR3 DNA reads TGCAGTGCTAGAGATAAGGTGCGGAGGACCGGGGAGCTGTTTTTT. This translates into CSARDKVRRTGELFF.

V is TRBV6-2 or TRBV6-3 and J is TRBJ2-1; D not certain. This CDR3 spans 12 amino acids. With 6 bases removed from V and 10 bases from J, the gap between germline ends came to 13 bases. Germline V gene lookup returns CDR1 MNHEY and CDR2 SVGEGT. The CDR3 loop reads CASSPPLWEQFF. For the CDR3, the DNA is TGTGCCAGCAGCCCCCCCCTTTGGGAGCAGTTCTTC.

The chain is built from TRBV20-1 and TRBJ2-1; 8 positions match TRBD2. The better agreement between TRBJ2-7 and the DNA end casts doubt on the J call. The V gene's germline CDR1 is DFQATT and CDR2 SNEGSKA (reference sequence). The CDR3 extends over 14 amino acids. The DNA for the CDR3 is TGCAGTGCGGTCGGGGGGGACGGTAGCTACGAGCAGTACTTC. This encodes CSAVGGDGSYEQYF.

This clonotype was observed a handful of times. V is TRBV7-8 and J is TRBJ1-1, with D possibly matching TRBD1 (6 bases). Trimming took 3 bases from V and 6 from J, leaving 11 bases between them. Germline CDR1 is SGHVS and CDR2 is FQNEAQ. This CDR3 region has 13 residues. CDR3: CASSLGQGPEAFF. CDR3 in DNA: TGTGCCAGCAGCTTGGGGCAGGGGCCTGAAGCTTTCTTT.

Many counts were recorded for this clonotype. This chain links TRBV12-3 or TRBV12-4 with TRBJ2-3; TRBD1 matches at 8 bases. This CDR3 spans 14 amino acids. With V trimmed by 6 bases and J by 6 bases, 8 bases remained unmatched. CDR3: CASSDRGRSDTQYF. For the CDR3, the DNA is TGTGCCAGCAGCGACAGGGGCCGCTCCGATACGCAGTATTTT.

This rearrangement joins TRBV15 to TRBJ1-2; weak D call: TRBD1 (5 bases). This CDR3 is 14 amino acids long. Per germline, CDR1 LNHNV and CDR2 YYDKDF (reference sequence). V gave up 3 bases and J gave up 13 bases, with 21 bases separating them. The CDR3 nucleotides are TGTGCCACCAGCAGTCCCCTGGCAGGGAGGTGGATCACCTTC. This sequence encodes CATSSPLAGRWITF.

This clonotype was counted a few times. The genes are TRBV3-1 and TRBJ1-1; D is unclear. V lost 0 bases and J 5 bases, leaving 10 bases between the germline ends. The CDR3 has 14 amino acids. Germline CDR1 reads LGHDT; CDR2 reads YNNKEL (reference sequence). CDR3 amino acids: CASSQEGGRTEAFF. Here the CDR3 DNA reads TGTGCCAGCAGCCAAGAAGGAGGGAGGACTGAAGCTTTCTTT.

This rearrangement joins TRBV20-1 to TRBJ2-1; D gene unclear. Germline V gives CDR1 DFQATT, CDR2 SNEGSKA (reference sequence). Trimming took 5 bases from V and 4 from J, leaving 15 bases between them. CDR3 size: 14 residues. CDR3 protein: CSADSNDVYNEQFF. CDR3 nucleotide sequence: TGCAGTGCTGACTCCAACGACGTATACAATGAGCAGTTCTTC.

The sample holds a few counts of this clonotype. The V gene is TRBV5-1, the J gene TRBJ2-3; 9 bases match TRBD2. Germline V gene lookup returns CDR1 SGHRS and CDR2 YFSETQ. V was pared by 4 bases and J by 4 bases, with 7 bases of the junction left unmatched. The CDR3 runs to 15 residues. As DNA, the CDR3 is TGCGCCAGCAGCGGCGGGGGGACTAGCTCAGATACGCAGTATTTT. Translated: CASSGGGTSSDTQYF. The variable domain in full, with the rest retrieved from reference TRBV5-1 and TRBJ2-3, is KAGVTQTPRYLIKTRGQQVTLSCSPISGHRSVSWYQQTPGQGLQFLFEYFSETQRNKGNFPGRFSGRQFSNSRSEMNVSTLELGDSALYLCASSGGGTSSDTQYFGPGTRLTVL.

This rearrangement joins TRBV20-1 to TRBJ2-3; no reliable D call. The CDR3 spans 11 residues. The germline CDR1 and CDR2 sequences are DFQATT and SNEGSKA (reference sequence). Trimming pared 3 bases from V and 4 bases from J, leaving 5 bases between. The CDR3 is CSARTSDTQYF. The CDR3 DNA is TGCAGTGCTAGGACCTCAGATACGCAGTATTTT.

This clonotype has more than one count but fewer than ten. The chain recombines TRBV7-9 with TRBJ2-5, with a tentative D call TRBD1 (6 bases). V lost 9 bases, J lost 2 bases, and 16 bases lay in between. Germline V lookup: CDR1 SEHNR, CDR2 FQNEAQ (reference sequence). The CDR3 contains 14 residues. The CDR3 reads CASALDSEQETQYF. In DNA form, the CDR3 reads TGTGCCAGTGCCCTGGACAGTGAACAAGAGACCCAGTACTTC.

The J gene is TRBJ2-5, the V gene TRBV30, with TRBD1 identical over 7 bases. After removal of 2 bases from V and 3 bases from J, the junction contained 3 bases not matched to a gene. This CDR3 is built from 13 residues. Germline V CDR1 and CDR2: GTSNPN, SVGIG (reference sequence). The CDR3 reads CAWSYGTEETQYF. CDR3 nucleotides: TGTGCCTGGAGTTATGGGACAGAAGAGACCCAGTACTTC.

The chain recombines TRBV5-5 with TRBJ1-4; D gene uncertain. Trimming pared 4 bases from V and 0 bases from J, leaving 16 bases between. Germline CDR1 and CDR2: SGHKS and YYEKEE (reference sequence). CDR3 length: 17 amino acids. The CDR3 DNA sequence: TGTGCCAGCAGCCTCGGACCCTTCCTTGCAACTAATGAAAAACTGTTTTTT. This codes for CASSLGPFLATNEKLFF.

This clonotype was detected once. The chain is built from TRBV10-3 and TRBJ2-5, with a weak D call TRBD1 (6 bases). CDR3 length: 13 amino acids. Germline CDR1 ENHRY, CDR2 SYGVKD. V was cut by 6 bases and J by 4 bases, with 12 bases left in between. The CDR3 is CAIRSSRGETQYF. For the CDR3, the DNA is TGTGCCATCAGGTCTAGCAGGGGAGAGACCCAGTACTTC.

In this sample, this clonotype turned up a few times. The chain couples TRBV3-1 to TRBJ2-2; D is tentatively TRBD1 or TRBD2 (6 bases each). CDR1 and CDR2 (germline): LGHDT, YNNKEL (reference sequence). The CDR3 loop spans 15 amino acids. V lost 3 bases to trimming and J lost 4 bases, with 12 bases between them. The CDR3 coding sequence is TGTGCCAGCAGCCAGAGGGGGGCCCGCACCGGGGAGCTGTTTTTT. It yields the protein CASSQRGARTGELFF.

The chain has TRBV12-5 and TRBJ2-1; 10 nucleotides line up with TRBD1. The end of the DNA is better explained by TRBJ2-5, so the J call may be wrong. The CDR3 has 15 amino acids. In germline, CDR1 is LGHNT, CDR2 FRNRAP. CDR3 in amino acids: CASAGDRGGRETQYF. CDR3 in DNA: TGTGCTAGTGCCGGGGACAGGGGAGGTAGGGAGACCCAGTACTTC.

V is TRBV5-1 and J is TRBJ2-1; 8 bases match TRBD1. The V gene's germline CDR1 is SGHRS and CDR2 YFSETQ. CDR3 length: 15 residues. Trimming removed 4 bases from V and 2 bases from J; junction bases left unmatched: 5. The CDR3 bases are TGCGCCAGCAGCCAAGGACAGGGCACCTACAATGAGCAGTTCTTC. This encodes CASSQGQGTYNEQFF.

The chain is built from TRBV5-1 and TRBJ2-7, with a possible D match to TRBD1 (6 bases). There are 14 residues in the CDR3. The V end lost 4 bases, the J end lost 4 bases, and 15 bases lay between the germline ends. The V gene's germline CDR1 is SGHRS and CDR2 YFSETQ. The CDR3 coding sequence is TGCGCCAGCAGCCTGACTTATACAGGGTACGAGCAGTACTTC. Its protein is CASSLTYTGYEQYF.

This chain uses TRBV5-1 with TRBJ2-1; the match to TRBD2 covers 9 bases. The CDR3 extends over 16 amino acids. V shed 2 bases and J 5 bases; nucleotides not matched to a gene: 8. CDR1 SGHRS and CDR2 YFSETQ come from the germline V gene. The CDR3 coding sequence is TGCGCCAGCAGCTTTGATAGCGGGGGAAGGGACAATGAGCAGTTCTTC. This encodes CASSFDSGGRDNEQFF.